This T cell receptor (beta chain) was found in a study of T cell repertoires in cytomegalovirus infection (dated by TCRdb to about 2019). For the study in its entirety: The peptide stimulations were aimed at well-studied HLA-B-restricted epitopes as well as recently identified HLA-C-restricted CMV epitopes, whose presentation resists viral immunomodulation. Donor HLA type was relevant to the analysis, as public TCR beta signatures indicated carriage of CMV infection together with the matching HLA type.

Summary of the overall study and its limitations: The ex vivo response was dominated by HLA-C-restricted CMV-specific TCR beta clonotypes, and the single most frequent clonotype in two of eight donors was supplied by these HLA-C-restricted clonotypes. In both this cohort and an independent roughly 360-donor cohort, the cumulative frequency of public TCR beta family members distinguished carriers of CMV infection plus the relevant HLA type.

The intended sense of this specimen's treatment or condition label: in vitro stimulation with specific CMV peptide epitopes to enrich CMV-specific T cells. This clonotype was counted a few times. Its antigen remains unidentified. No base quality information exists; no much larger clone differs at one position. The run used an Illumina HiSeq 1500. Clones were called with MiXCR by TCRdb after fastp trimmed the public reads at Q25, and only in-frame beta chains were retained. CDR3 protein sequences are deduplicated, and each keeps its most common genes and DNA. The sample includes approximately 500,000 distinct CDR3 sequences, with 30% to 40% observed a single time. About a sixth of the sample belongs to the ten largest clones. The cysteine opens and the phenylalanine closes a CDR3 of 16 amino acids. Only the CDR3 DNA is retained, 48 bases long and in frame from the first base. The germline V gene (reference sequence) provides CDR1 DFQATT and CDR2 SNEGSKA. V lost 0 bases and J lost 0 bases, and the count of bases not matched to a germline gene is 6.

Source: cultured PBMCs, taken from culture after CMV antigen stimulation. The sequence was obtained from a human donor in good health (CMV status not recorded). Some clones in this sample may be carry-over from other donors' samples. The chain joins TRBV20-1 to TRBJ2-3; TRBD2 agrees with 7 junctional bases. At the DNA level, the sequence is TGCAGTGCTAGAGATCGGCTAGCGGTTAGCACAGATACGCAGTATTTT. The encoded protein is CSARDRLAVSTDTQYF.